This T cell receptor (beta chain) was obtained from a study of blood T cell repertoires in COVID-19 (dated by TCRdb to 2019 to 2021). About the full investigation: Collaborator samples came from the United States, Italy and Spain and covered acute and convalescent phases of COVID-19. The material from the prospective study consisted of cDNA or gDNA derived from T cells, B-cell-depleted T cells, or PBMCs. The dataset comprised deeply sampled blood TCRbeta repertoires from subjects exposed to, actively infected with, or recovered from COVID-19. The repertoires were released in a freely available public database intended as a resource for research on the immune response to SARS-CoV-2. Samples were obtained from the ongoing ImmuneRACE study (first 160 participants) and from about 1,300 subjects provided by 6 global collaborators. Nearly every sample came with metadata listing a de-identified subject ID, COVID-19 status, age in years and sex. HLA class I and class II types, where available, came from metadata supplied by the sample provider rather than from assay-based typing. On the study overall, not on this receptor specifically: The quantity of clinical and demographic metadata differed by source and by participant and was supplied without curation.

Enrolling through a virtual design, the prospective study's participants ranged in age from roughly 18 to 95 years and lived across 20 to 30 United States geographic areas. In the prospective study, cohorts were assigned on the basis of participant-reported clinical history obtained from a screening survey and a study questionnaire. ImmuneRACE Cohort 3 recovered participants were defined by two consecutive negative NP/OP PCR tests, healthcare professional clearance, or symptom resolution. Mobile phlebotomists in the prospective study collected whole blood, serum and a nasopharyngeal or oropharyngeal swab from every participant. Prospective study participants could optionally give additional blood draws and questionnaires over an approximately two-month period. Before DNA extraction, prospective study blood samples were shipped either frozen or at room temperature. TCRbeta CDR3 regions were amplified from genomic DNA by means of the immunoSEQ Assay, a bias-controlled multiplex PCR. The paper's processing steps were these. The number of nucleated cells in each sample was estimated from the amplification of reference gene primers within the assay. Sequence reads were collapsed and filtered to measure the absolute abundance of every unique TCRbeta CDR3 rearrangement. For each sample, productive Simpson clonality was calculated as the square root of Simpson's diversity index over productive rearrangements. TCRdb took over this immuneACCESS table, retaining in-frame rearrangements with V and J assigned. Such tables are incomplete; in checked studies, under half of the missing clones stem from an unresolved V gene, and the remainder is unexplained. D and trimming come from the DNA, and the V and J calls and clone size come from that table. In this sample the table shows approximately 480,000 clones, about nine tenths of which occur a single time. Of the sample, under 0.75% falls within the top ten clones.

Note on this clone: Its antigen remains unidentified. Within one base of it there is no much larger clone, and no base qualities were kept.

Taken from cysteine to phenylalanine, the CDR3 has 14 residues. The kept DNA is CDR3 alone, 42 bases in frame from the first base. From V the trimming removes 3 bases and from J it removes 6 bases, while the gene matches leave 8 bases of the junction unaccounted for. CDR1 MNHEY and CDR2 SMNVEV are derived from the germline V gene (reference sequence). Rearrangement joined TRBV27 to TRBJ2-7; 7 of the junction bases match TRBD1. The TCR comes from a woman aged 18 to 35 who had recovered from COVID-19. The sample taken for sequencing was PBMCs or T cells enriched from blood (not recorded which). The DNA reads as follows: TGTGCCAGCAGTTTGGGGGCAGGGGGAAGCGAGCAGTACTTC. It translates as CASSLGAGGSEQYF.